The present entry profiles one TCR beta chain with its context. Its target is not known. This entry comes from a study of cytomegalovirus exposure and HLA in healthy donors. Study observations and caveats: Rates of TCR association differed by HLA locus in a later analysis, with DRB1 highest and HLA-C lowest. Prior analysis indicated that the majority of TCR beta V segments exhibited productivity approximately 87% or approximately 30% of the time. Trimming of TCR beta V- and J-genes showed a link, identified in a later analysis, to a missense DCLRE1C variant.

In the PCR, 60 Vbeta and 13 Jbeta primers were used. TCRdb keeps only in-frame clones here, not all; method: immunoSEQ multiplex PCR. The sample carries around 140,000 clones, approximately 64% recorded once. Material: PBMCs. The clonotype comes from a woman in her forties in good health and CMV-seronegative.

CDR3 bases: TGCGCCAGCAGCCGGGACAGGGAGGTCATGGCCTATGGCTACACCTTC. Translated: CASSRDREVMAYGYTF. The V gene is TRBV4-1, the J gene TRBJ1-2, with TRBD1 identical over 9 bases. V gave up 4 bases and J gave up 4 bases; unmatched junction bases: 10. Germline assignment: CDR1 MGHRA and CDR2 YSYEKL. CDR3 length equals 16 residues.